A single sample is the source of the 4 T cell receptor beta chains below, sequenced in a study of shared clonotypes between healthy human individuals. Here immunoSEQ multiplex PCR was the method, and the copy in TCRdb shows in-frame clones only, minus some. The repertoire holds a few million clones, with more than 85% as singletons. Sequencing used naive CD4+ T cells from PBMCs. The subset here: CD45RA+ positively selected. These receptor sequences come from a man aged 18 to 30 in good health. Some clones in this sample may be carry-over from other donors' samples.

The chain carries TRBV2 and TRBJ2-6, with 13 positions matching TRBD2. This CDR3 spans 19 amino acids. Trimming at V came to 6 bases and at J to 1 base, leaving 9 bases not matched to a gene. The germline gives CDR1 SNHLY, CDR2 FYNNEI. The CDR3 bases are TGTGCCAGCAGCCCCTGGACTAGCGGGAGACGGTCTGGGGCCAACGTCCTGACTTTC. Residues: CASSPWTSGRRSGANVLTF.

The chain is built from TRBV1 and TRBJ2-3; the D call of TRBD2 is as the table states it, not checked on the DNA. TRBV1 is a pseudogene locus. The CDR3 contains 14 residues. The chain's CDR3 is CTSSHLPPSYTQYF. The DNA for the CDR3 is TGCACCAGCAGCCACCTCCCTCCGAGTTATACGCAGTATTTT.

The V call is TRBV7-9, the J call TRBJ2-5; TRBD1 matches at 8 bases. CDR3 length: 14 residues. Per the germline V gene, CDR1 is SEHNR and CDR2 is FQNEAQ (reference sequence). The ends lost 5 bases at V and 5 bases at J; junction bases unmatched: 7. DNA of the CDR3: TGTGCCAGCAGCATAGACAGGGGTAGGGAGACCCAGTACTTC. Amino acid sequence: CASSIDRGRETQYF. The whole variable domain, filled in from reference TRBV7-9 and TRBJ2-5, reads DTGVSQNPRHKITKRGQNVTFRCDPISEHNRLYWYRQTLGQGPEFLTYFQNEAQLEKSRLLSDRFSAERPKGSFSTLEIQRTEQGDSAMYLCASSIDRGRETQYFGPGTRLLVL.

The V gene is TRBV28, the J gene TRBJ2-1, with unresolved D. V was trimmed by 3 bases and J by 0 bases, leaving 9 bases between them. Germline lookup yields CDR1 MDHEN and CDR2 SYDVKM. The CDR3 totals 15 residues. The DNA for the CDR3 is TGTGCCAGCAGTTTGGTGAGGAGCTCCTACAATGAGCAGTTCTTC. It translates to CASSLVRSSYNEQFF.